A single sample is the source of the 19 T cell receptor beta chains below, sequenced in a study of neurological immune-mediated disorders. In TCRdb, the 5' RACE reads were re-called with MiXCR into one record per CDR3 protein. The sample holds some 42,000 distinct CDR3 sequences, 9.5% to 13% seen once. The sample consisted of CD4+ T cells from blood. The origin of the receptors is a woman aged 25 to 39 with HTLV-1-associated myelopathy (HAM/TSP).

This clonotype appeared many times. In DNA, the CDR3 is TGCAGCGCCGATATGCTGACTAGCGGCGGCGAGCAGTACTTC. Protein: CSADMLTSGGEQYF. The J gene is TRBJ2-7, the V gene TRBV20-1, with TRBD2 identical over 9 bases. The germline CDR1 and CDR2 sequences are DFQATT and SNEGSKA (reference sequence). The CDR3 runs 14 residues.

Ten or more counts support this clonotype. The chain joins TRBV5-1 to TRBJ2-1, with 11 nucleotides matching TRBD2. Losses at the gene ends were 4 bases for V and 4 bases for J; bases not matched to a gene: 13. Germline lookup yields CDR1 SGHRS and CDR2 YFSETQ. This CDR3 spans 18 amino acids. This CDR3 is CASSPASFSGGGYNEQFF. DNA of the CDR3: TGCGCCAGCAGCCCGGCTTCTTTTAGCGGGGGGGGGTACAATGAGCAGTTCTTC.

This clonotype turned up a few times. The chain combines TRBV2 with TRBJ2-7; the D is unclear. Germline-derived CDR1 and CDR2 are SNHLY and FYNNEI. With 5 bases removed from V and 3 bases from J, the gap between germline ends came to 5 bases. CDR3 length equals 11 residues. The CDR3 DNA sequence: TGTGCCAGCAGTACATACTACGAGCAGTACTTC. Protein product: CASSTYYEQYF.

This clonotype was seen ten or more times. The chain has TRBV5-1 and TRBJ2-1; 8 nucleotides agree with TRBD2. In germline, CDR1 is SGHRS, CDR2 YFSETQ. CDR3 length: 15 residues. J gave up 6 bases and V 4 bases, and 9 bases lay outside the gene matches. The CDR3 bases are TGCGCCAGCAGCGGGGCAGGACTAGCAGGCAATGAGCAGTTCTTC. Translating it yields CASSGAGLAGNEQFF.

The sample holds many counts of this clonotype. This rearrangement joins TRBV5-1 to TRBJ2-2, with TRBD1 matching 8 bases. This CDR3 contains 15 residues. The junction had 7 bases not matched to a gene; V was cut back by 4 bases and J by 5 bases. Germline V gene lookup returns CDR1 SGHRS and CDR2 YFSETQ. The chain's CDR3 is CASSPNTGGTGELFF. The DNA for the CDR3 is TGCGCCAGCAGCCCAAATACAGGGGGGACCGGGGAGCTGTTTTTT.

The chain carries TRBV18 and TRBJ1-1, with D perhaps TRBD1 (5 bases). This CDR3 region has 13 residues. CDR1 is KGHSH, CDR2 LQKENI, per germline. Trimming took 2 bases from V and 8 from J, leaving 12 bases between them. This chain's CDR3 is CASSPSRDSEAFF. For the CDR3, the DNA is TGTGCCAGCTCACCAAGCAGGGATTCCGAAGCTTTCTTT.

This clonotype was detected many times. This sequence joins TRBV20-1 and TRBJ2-1; 12 nucleotides match TRBD2. CDR3 length: 15 residues. J was trimmed by 4 bases and V by 6 bases; bases with no gene match: 7. Germline-derived CDR1 and CDR2 are DFQATT and SNEGSKA (reference sequence). In DNA, the CDR3 is TGCAGTGCAAAAGCCGGACTAGCGGGGTACAATGAGCAGTTCTTC. Residues: CSAKAGLAGYNEQFF.

In this sample, this clonotype turned up many times. The rearrangement links TRBV5-1 to TRBJ1-3; D unclear. V gave up 5 bases and J gave up 2 bases, with 14 bases separating them. The germline V gene has CDR1 SGHRS and CDR2 YFSETQ. The CDR3 sequence is 15 residues long. The CDR3 region has the DNA TGCGCCAGCAGACGGGAACTAGCTCCTGGAAACACCATATATTTT. Translation gives CASRRELAPGNTIYF.

This clonotype appeared many times. This chain uses TRBV5-1 with TRBJ2-3, with 10 bases that match TRBD2. From germline, CDR1 is SGHRS and CDR2 YFSETQ. After removal of 4 bases from V and 5 bases from J, the junction contained 13 bases not matched to a gene. The CDR3 is made up of 17 amino acids. CDR3 DNA sequence: TGCGCCAGCAGCCCGCTGACGAGCGGGGGGGCCGTAGATACGCAGTATTTT. It yields the protein CASSPLTSGGAVDTQYF.

This clonotype was recorded many times. V usage is TRBV5-1 and J usage is TRBJ1-1; possible D gene TRBD1, 6 bases. The CDR3 consists of 15 residues. CDR1 and CDR2 from the germline V gene are SGHRS and YFSETQ. V shed 2 bases and J shed 5 bases, with 16 bases lying between them. CDR3 sequence: CASSLRPKGGTEAFF. In DNA form, the CDR3 reads TGCGCCAGCAGCTTAAGACCAAAAGGGGGAACTGAAGCTTTCTTT. Complete variable domain (other parts from reference TRBV5-1 and TRBJ1-1): KAGVTQTPRYLIKTRGQQVTLSCSPISGHRSVSWYQQTPGQGLQFLFEYFSETQRNKGNFPGRFSGRQFSNSRSEMNVSTLELGDSALYLCASSLRPKGGTEAFFGQGTRLTVV.

Of note for this clonotype: The junction shows a germline mismatch at one end, possibly a read error. The chain is built from TRBV24-1 and TRBJ2-6, with a possible D match to TRBD1 (5 bases). The CDR3 runs 15 residues. Germline V gene lookup returns CDR1 KGHDR and CDR2 SFDVKD. Here the CDR3 DNA reads TGTGCCACCAGTGAGCCAAGAACTGGGGCCAACGTACTGACTTTC. Translating it yields CATSEPRTGANVLTF.

The table lists this clonotype with many counts. The CDR3 DNA sequence: TGTGCCGGATCGATGGGGACAGGAAAACTGTTTTTT. The encoded protein is CAGSMGTGKLFF. The chain uses TRBV12-3 or TRBV12-4 and TRBJ1-4; TRBD1 matches at 8 bases. The junction had 9 bases not matched to a gene; V was cut back by 11 bases and J by 10 bases. CDR3 length: 12 residues.

At least ten counts were recorded for this clonotype. The V gene is TRBV10-3, the J gene TRBJ1-5; perhaps TRBD1 as D (5 bases). There are 13 residues in the CDR3. CDR1 and CDR2 (germline): ENHRY, SYGVKD. With 10 bases removed from V and 1 base from J, the gap between germline ends came to 11 bases. The CDR3 sequence is CASCRDSNQPQHF. CDR3 bases: TGTGCCAGCTGCCGGGACAGCAATCAGCCCCAGCATTTT.

This clonotype was detected ten times or more. This chain joins TRBV10-3 and TRBJ1-5; TRBD1 aligns across 9 bases. Losses at the gene ends were 4 bases for V and 2 bases for J; bases not matched to a gene: 3. Germline V gene sequence: CDR1 ENHRY, CDR2 SYGVKD. This CDR3 is 15 amino acids long. DNA for the CDR3: TGTGCCATCAGTGGAGGGGACAGGGGCAATCAGCCCCAGCATTTT. This sequence encodes CAISGGDRGNQPQHF.

This clonotype was observed many times. The rearrangement uses TRBV10-3 and TRBJ2-2; the D is unclear. V gave up 5 bases and J gave up 5 bases, with 9 bases separating them. There are 13 residues in the CDR3. The germline V gene encodes CDR1 ENHRY and CDR2 SYGVKD. The CDR3, as DNA: TGTGCCATCAGTTATTCTTCGACCGGGGAGCTGTTTTTT. Translating it yields CAISYSSTGELFF.

This clonotype has ten or more counts. J is TRBJ2-2 and V is TRBV20-1; perhaps TRBD2 as D (6 bases). This CDR3 contains 14 residues. In germline, CDR1 is DFQATT, CDR2 SNEGSKA (reference sequence). V was shortened by 7 bases and J by 1 base, with 13 bases between the two germline ends. The CDR3 reads CSVLGSGNTGELFF. The CDR3 nucleotides are TGCAGTGTCTTGGGTAGCGGGAACACCGGGGAGCTGTTTTTT.

This clonotype was found many times. The chain has TRBV5-1 and TRBJ2-3; 9 nucleotides line up with TRBD2. From germline, CDR1 is SGHRS and CDR2 YFSETQ. The V gene end was trimmed by 4 bases and the J gene end by 4 bases; junction bases not matched to a gene: 4. This CDR3 spans 14 amino acids. CDR3 nucleotide sequence: TGCGCCAGCAGCCTCGGACTAGCGCCAGATACGCAGTATTTT. Translation gives CASSLGLAPDTQYF.

This clonotype came up many times. The chain employs TRBV5-1 and TRBJ2-3; 7 bases fit TRBD2. CDR1 and CDR2 (germline): SGHRS, YFSETQ. The V segment lost 3 bases and the J segment 7 bases; nucleotides outside the gene matches: 5. This CDR3 is 13 amino acids long. CDR3 sequence: CASSSGGRNTQYF. The CDR3 region has the DNA TGCGCCAGCAGCTCGGGGGGACGAAATACGCAGTATTTT.

This clonotype occurred many times. The chain links TRBV9 to TRBJ2-3, with 13 nucleotides matching TRBD2. J lost 5 bases, V lost 2 bases, and 5 bases had no gene match. Looked up from germline, CDR1 is SGDLS and CDR2 is YYNGEE. This CDR3 comprises 16 residues. The CDR3 bases are TGTGCCAGCAGCGTCGGAACTAGCGGGGGGGGAGATACGCAGTATTTT. Amino acid sequence: CASSVGTSGGGDTQYF.